This entry concerns a single T cell receptor (beta chain). This specimen comes from a study of cytomegalovirus exposure and HLA in healthy donors. Per the germline V gene, CDR1 is SGHDT and CDR2 is YYEEEE. The CDR3 is 15 residues long. V was pared by 1 base and J by 6 bases, with 2 bases of the junction left unmatched. Amplification used 60 Vbeta primers and 13 Jbeta primers. The method was immunoSEQ multiplex PCR; TCRdb's version includes in-frame clones alone and lacks a portion of them. This sample has some 110,000 clones, with about four fifths found just once. V is TRBV5-6 and J is TRBJ2-1, with 12 bases identical to TRBD2. The sequenced material came from PBMCs. This receptor was taken from a man aged 30 to 45 in good health and CMV-seropositive. The CDR3 reads CASSLLLAGGNEQFF. The CDR3, as DNA: TGTGCCAGCAGCTTGTTACTAGCGGGAGGCAATGAGCAGTTCTTC.